The source of this T cell receptor beta chain is a study of response to subunit inactivated influenza vaccine. Study conclusions and caveats: The authors proposed limited new T cell recruitment per seasonal influenza vaccination.

A note on this clonotype: No antigen is known for it.

V was trimmed by 0 bases and J by 1 base, leaving 12 bases between them. Germline V gene lookup returns CDR1 MNHEY and CDR2 SVGEGT. This CDR3 has 16 residues. TCRdb re-derived calls from the RT-PCR reads in MiXCR, one entry per CDR3 protein. The data hold about 580,000 distinct CDR3 sequences, with around 15% observed a single time. This receptor was taken from a man aged 50 to 60 who received an inactivated influenza vaccine. The chain employs TRBV6-2 or TRBV6-3 and TRBJ2-5, with D perhaps TRBD1 or TRBD2 (5 bases each). The sequencing used PBMCs from blood, collected about 13 days after vaccination. The DNA of the CDR3 is TGTGCCAGCAGTTACTCGACCGACGGGGCCCAAGAGACCCAGTACTTC. Encoded protein: CASSYSTDGAQETQYF.